These T cell receptor beta chains were read from a single sample in a study of cytomegalovirus exposure and HLA in healthy donors. Produced via immunoSEQ multiplex PCR; TCRdb's table is partial and in-frame only. This sample has about 150,000 clones, with 79% found just once. Sequenced sample: PBMCs. The receptor source for this set is a man aged 25 to 40 in good health and CMV-seropositive. The CDR3 runs from the conserved cysteine through the conserved F or W. D genes are given only for firm matches. Clone size is stated in some rows and not others, as once, few, many or a class when expanded.

>TRBD1|TRBV29-1|TRBJ2-2|.
CSVANPPGQGNTGELFF
TGCAGCGTTGCCAACCCCCCGGGACAGGGGAACACCGGGGAGCTGTTTTTT
>.|TRBV7-8|TRBJ2-5|.
CASSSLSRPQETQYF
TGTGCCAGCAGCTCCCTCTCGAGGCCACAAGAGACCCAGTACTTC
>TRBD1|TRBV7-2|TRBJ2-2|.
CASSFRGQNTGELFF
TGTGCCAGCAGTTTTAGGGGGCAGAACACCGGGGAGCTGTTTTTT
>.|TRBV5-1|TRBJ1-4|.
CASSQNFEKLFF
TGCGCCAGCAGCCAGAATTTTGAAAAACTGTTTTTT
>TRBD2|TRBV6-5|TRBJ2-1|.
CASSYLSGGLHNEQFF
TGTGCCAGCAGTTACCTGAGCGGGGGGCTACACAATGAGCAGTTCTTC
>.|TRBV6-1|TRBJ1-3|.
CASSEATVVGNTIYF
TGTGCCAGCAGTGAAGCTACGGTGGTGGGAAACACCATATATTTT
>TRBD1|TRBV4-1|TRBJ1-2|.
CASSEGVAVQPQGTFVGYTF
TGCGCCAGCAGCGAGGGGGTGGCGGTCCAGCCACAGGGGACCTTCGTGGGCTACACCTTC
>.|TRBV25-1|TRBJ1-1|.
CASSDSNSLNTEAFF
TGTGCCAGCAGTGATAGTAACAGCTTGAACACTGAAGCTTTCTTT
>TRBD1|TRBV27|TRBJ2-6|.
CASRPLGDRGRLAGANVLTF
TGTGCCAGCAGACCTCTGGGGGACAGGGGGCGCCTTGCTGGGGCCAACGTCCTGACTTTC
>.|TRBV6-6|TRBJ1-2|few
CASSDSDGRSRGYTF
TGTGCCAGCAGCGACTCGGACGGGAGGTCTCGCGGCTACACCTTC
>TRBD2|TRBV7-2|TRBJ2-1|.
CASSFTVLTGGNEQFF
TGTGCCAGCAGCTTTACGGTCCTAACGGGAGGGAATGAGCAGTTCTTC
>TRBD1|TRBV5-1|TRBJ1-3|.
CASSFEGQGGSGNTIYF
TGCGCCAGCAGCTTCGAGGGACAGGGCGGGTCCGGAAACACCATATATTTT
>TRBD2|TRBV4-1|TRBJ2-7|.
CASSQVPSGSFVLEQYF
TGCGCCAGCAGCCAAGTCCCTAGCGGGAGTTTTGTTCTCGAGCAGTACTTC
>.|TRBV5-5|TRBJ2-3|.
CASSLVRGADTQYF
TGTGCCAGCAGCTTGGTGCGTGGGGCGGATACGCAGTATTTT
>TRBD1|TRBV30|TRBJ1-2|.
CAWSYDRGRSTYGYTF
TGTGCCTGGAGTTACGACAGGGGACGCTCCACTTATGGCTACACCTTC
>TRBD1|TRBV27|TRBJ2-4|.
CASSPQGQGENIQYF
TGTGCCAGCAGTCCCCAGGGGCAGGGGGAAAACATTCAGTACTTC
>.|TRBV23-1|TRBJ1-1|.
CASSQIRGPMNTEAFF
TGCGCCAGCAGTCAAATTAGGGGCCCTATGAACACTGAAGCTTTCTTT
>.|TRBV19|TRBJ2-7|.
CAGRRGEQYF
TGTGCCGGGAGGCGGGGCGAGCAGTACTTC
>TRBD1|TRBV2|TRBJ1-4|few
CASSKMDREKLFF
TGTGCCAGCAGCAAAATGGACAGGGAGAAACTGTTTTTT
>TRBD1|TRBV2|TRBJ2-1|.
CASSEAGQAWSEQFF
TGTGCCAGCAGTGAAGCGGGACAGGCCTGGAGTGAGCAGTTCTTC
>.|TRBV19|TRBJ2-7|.
CASSKAPGVLYEQYF
TGTGCCAGTAGTAAGGCCCCCGGGGTCCTGTACGAGCAGTACTTC
>TRBD1|TRBV28|TRBJ1-2|.
CASSFQDREGYTF
TGTGCCAGCAGTTTCCAAGACAGGGAAGGCTACACCTTC
>TRBD2|TRBV7-9|TRBJ2-1|.
CASSSHGSGSWVNEQFF
TGTGCCAGCAGCTCCCACGGGAGCGGGAGCTGGGTCAATGAGCAGTTCTTC
>.|TRBV5-4|TRBJ1-2|few
CASSAGSGRGYTF
TGTGCCAGCAGCGCGGGATCAGGGAGAGGCTACACCTTC
>.|TRBV4-3|TRBJ2-1|.
CASSQELGEKQFF
TGCGCCAGCAGCCAGGAACTCGGGGAAAAGCAGTTCTTC
>TRBD1|TRBV7-2|TRBJ1-5|few
CASSLDRDQPQHF
TGTGCCAGCAGCTTGGACAGGGATCAGCCCCAGCATTTT
>TRBD2|TRBV6-1|TRBJ2-5|.
CASSEWLASGGGYQETQYF
TGTGCCAGCAGTGAATGGTTGGCTAGCGGGGGGGGTTACCAAGAGACCCAGTACTTC
>TRBD1|TRBV12-5|TRBJ1-5|.
CASGLGTGGGQPQHF
TGTGCTAGTGGTTTGGGTACAGGGGGCGGTCAGCCCCAGCATTTT
>TRBD2|TRBV6-5|TRBJ2-7|.
CASSLAGGNEQYF
TGTGCCAGCAGTTTAGCGGGAGGAAACGAGCAGTACTTC
>.|TRBV11-2|TRBJ2-2|.
CASSPGTNTGELFF
TGTGCCAGCAGCCCCGGGACGAACACCGGGGAGCTGTTTTTT
>TRBD2|TRBV5-6|TRBJ2-1|.
CASSYGLGQNNEQFF
TGTGCCAGCAGCTACGGACTAGGTCAGAACAATGAGCAGTTCTTC
>TRBD1|TRBV9|TRBJ2-7|.
CASSVGDRGYEQYF
TGTGCCAGCAGCGTAGGGGACAGGGGTTACGAGCAGTACTTC
>TRBD1|TRBV5-1|TRBJ1-6|.
CASSLVMTGGSYNSPLHF
TGCGCCAGCAGCTTGGTGATGACAGGGGGCTCCTATAATTCACCCCTCCACTTT
>.|TRBV4-1|TRBJ2-3|.
CASSQGFGLRLTDTQYF
TGCGCCAGCAGCCAAGGTTTTGGGCTCCGGTTGACAGATACGCAGTATTTT
>.|TRBV30|TRBJ2-7|.
CAWSITSSERYF
TGTGCCTGGAGTATAACTAGCAGTGAGCGGTACTTC
>TRBD1|TRBV19|TRBJ2-2|.
CASSLSTGGYSLNTGELFF
TGTGCCAGTAGTCTATCAACAGGGGGCTATTCCTTGAACACCGGGGAGCTGTTTTTT
>TRBD1|TRBV18|TRBJ1-1|once
CASSGQMNTEAFF
TGTGCCAGCTCGGGACAGATGAACACTGAAGCTTTCTTT
>.|TRBV4-1|TRBJ2-4|.
CASSQAGTPSPKNIQYF
TGCGCCAGCAGCCAAGCTGGGACACCCTCCCCCAAAAACATTCAGTACTTC
>.|TRBV27|TRBJ1-4|.
CASSLSQGVGEKLFF
TGTGCCAGCAGTCTGTCACAGGGTGTTGGAGAAAAACTGTTTTTT